What follows are 8 T cell receptor beta chains derived from one specimen sequenced in a study of T cells in Graves' hyperthyroidism and ophthalmopathy. TCR beta CDR3 regions were amplified from RNA. Using the HTBI primer set, a first-round RT-PCR was run on the TCR CDR3. TCRdb re-analysed the multiplex PCR reads in MiXCR, keeping a single row per CDR3 protein. The table has around 340,000 distinct CDR3 sequences, over 11% seen once. Sequenced: blood. The receptors were gathered from a woman in her 30s with Graves' hyperthyroidism.

This clonotype came up many times. The gene calls are TRBV6-1 and TRBJ2-7; 7 positions agree with TRBD2. The ends lost 11 bases at V and 9 bases at J; junction bases unmatched: 16. The length of the CDR3 is 13 residues. CDR1 and CDR2 (germline): MNHNS, SASEGT. In DNA form, the CDR3 reads TGTGCCTCCCACGGGCTAGCGGAGGGGTGGCAGTACTTC. Residues: CASHGLAEGWQYF.

This clonotype was found many times. The chain recombines TRBV11-3 with TRBJ2-2; D gene unclear. With 5 bases removed from V and 7 bases from J, the gap between germline ends came to 11 bases. Germline lookup yields CDR1 SGHNT and CDR2 YENEEA. The CDR3 is 13 residues long. The CDR3 reads CASSVRVVGELFF. The CDR3, as DNA: TGTGCCAGCAGCGTTAGGGTGGTCGGGGAGCTGTTTTTT.

The V call is TRBV20-1, the J call TRBJ2-7; TRBD2 is a possible D gene (6 bases). Trimming shortened V by 0 bases and J by 3 bases, and 12 bases separated the two germline ends. Germline V CDR1 and CDR2: DFQATT, SNEGSKA (reference sequence). This CDR3 has 14 residues. CDR3 bases: TGCAGTGCTAGAGATCCGGGGGTAAGCTACGAGCAGTACTTC. Amino acid sequence: CSARDPGVSYEQYF.

This clonotype was seen once. The chain uses TRBV2 and TRBJ2-5; D unclear. V lost 0 bases, J lost 5 bases, and 7 bases lay in between. Germline V gene lookup returns CDR1 SNHLY and CDR2 FYNNEI. The CDR3 is made up of 13 amino acids. CDR3 residues: CASSEALRETQYF. The CDR3 bases are TGTGCCAGCAGTGAAGCGCTTAGGGAGACCCAGTACTTC.

This clonotype was observed at least ten times. The chain joins TRBV30 to TRBJ2-5; 9 nucleotides align to TRBD2. CDR1 GTSNPN and CDR2 SVGIG come from the germline V gene (reference sequence). This CDR3 has 13 residues. J gave up 4 bases and V 8 bases, and 8 bases lay outside the gene matches. The CDR3 reads CAMGLAGVETQYF. The CDR3 coding sequence is TGTGCCATGGGATTAGCGGGAGTAGAGACCCAGTACTTC.

This clonotype was seen a handful of times. J is TRBJ2-2 and V is TRBV19; D is perhaps TRBD2 (6 bases). Trimming removed 3 bases at V and 4 bases at J, with 12 bases between. Looked up from germline, CDR1 is LNHDA and CDR2 is SQIVND (reference sequence). This CDR3 spans 15 amino acids. CDR3 nucleotides: TGTGCCAGTAGTATTGAAGGGAGGATCACCGGGGAGCTGTTTTTT. Residues: CASSIEGRITGELFF.

This clonotype was seen only a few times. This chain connects TRBV30 to TRBJ1-5, with 10 bases matching TRBD1. Germline loops: CDR1 GTSNPN, CDR2 SVGIG (reference sequence). The trim removed 6 bases at V and 11 bases at J, leaving 7 bases unmatched. CDR3 length: 12 residues. CDR3 DNA sequence: TGTGCCTGCGGACAGGGGGTAGGGGCCCAGCATTTT. Protein product: CACGQGVGAQHF. Filled out from reference TRBV30 and TRBJ1-5, the complete variable domain reads SQTIHQWPATLVQPVGSPLSLECTVEGTSNPNLYWYRQAAGRGLQLLFYSVGIGQISSEVPQNLSASRPQDRQFILSSKKLLLSDSGFYLCACGQGVGAQHFGDGTRLSIL.

There are a few counts of this clonotype. The rearrangement uses TRBV12-3 or TRBV12-4 and TRBJ1-3; 7 positions agree with TRBD1. The CDR3 runs 13 residues. With V trimmed by 6 bases and J by 8 bases, 7 bases remained unmatched. The CDR3 reads CASSSPGGDTIYF. The CDR3 DNA follows: TGTGCCAGCAGCTCCCCAGGGGGGGACACCATATATTTT.